This T cell receptor beta chain derives from a study of sequential checkpoint blockade in melanoma. Study overall: Maintenance nivolumab came after either treatment sequence.

Data came from immunoSEQ multiplex PCR; TCRdb stores just in-frame clones and leaves some out. Here the sample spans more than 35,000 clones, about 88% being singletons. CDR1 and CDR2 from the germline V gene are LNHDA and SQIVND (reference sequence). The CDR3 has 14 residues. Trimming cost V 1 base and J 3 bases; bases outside gene matches: 1. Treatment described: randomized to nivolumab then ipilimumab (arm A) or the reverse (arm B). None of the patients previously received DNA-damaging chemotherapy. Sorted cells were live CD3+CD8+, lacking CD19 and CD56, from PBMCs. The J gene is TRBJ2-7, the V gene TRBV19; 9 bases align to TRBD1. This TCR was sampled from a human donor with melanoma. The sample was CD8+ T cells sorted from blood (inferred from file names), taken from a patient given nivolumab and ipilimumab in sequence. The CDR3 DNA reads TGTGCCAGTAGTATAGGGACAGGGGACTACGAGCAGTACGTC. This encodes CASSIGTGDYEQYV.